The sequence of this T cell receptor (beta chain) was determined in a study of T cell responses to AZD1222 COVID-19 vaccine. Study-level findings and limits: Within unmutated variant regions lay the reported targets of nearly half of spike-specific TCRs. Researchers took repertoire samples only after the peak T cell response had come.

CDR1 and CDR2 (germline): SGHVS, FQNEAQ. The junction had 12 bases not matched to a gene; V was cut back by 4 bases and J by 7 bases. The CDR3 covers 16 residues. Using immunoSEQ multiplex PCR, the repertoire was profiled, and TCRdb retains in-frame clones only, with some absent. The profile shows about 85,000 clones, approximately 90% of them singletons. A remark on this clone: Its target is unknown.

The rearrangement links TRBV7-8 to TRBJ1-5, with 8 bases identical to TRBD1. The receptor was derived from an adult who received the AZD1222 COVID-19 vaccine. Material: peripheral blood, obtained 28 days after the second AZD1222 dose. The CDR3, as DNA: TGTGCCAGCAGCTACCCCCACAGGGGGGAGGGACAGCCCCAGCATTTT. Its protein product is CASSYPHRGEGQPQHF. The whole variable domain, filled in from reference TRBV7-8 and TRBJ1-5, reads GAGVSQSPRYKVAKRGQDVALRCDPISGHVSLFWYQQALGQGPEFLTYFQNEAQLDKSGLPSDRFFAERPEGSVSTLKIQRTQQEDSAVYLCASSYPHRGEGQPQHFGDGTRLSIL.